Described below is a single T cell receptor beta chain sequence and its context. Its antigen remains unknown. A read error may account for a junction end that differs from germline. The data were obtained in a study of tumor-infiltrating lymphocytes in primary liver carcinoma. The study's findings and limits: Tumor-blood pairs (like tumor-adjacent pairs) overlapped less than tumor region pairs did.

From about 490 ng of total RNA, TCR beta-specific cDNA was reverse-transcribed using a constant-region primer. ARM-PCR was slightly modified, and three nested multiplex PCR rounds with it gave rise to the TCR beta libraries. In the first two PCR rounds, TRBV1-TRBV30 forward primers were paired with a C-beta reverse primer, and each round lasted approximately 10 cycles. MiXCR, applied by TCRdb to the multiplex PCR reads, yields one record per CDR3 protein. The sample shows around 35,000 distinct CDR3 sequences, 75% of them seen only once. CDR1 is SGHRS, CDR2 YFSETQ, per germline. This CDR3 spans 14 amino acids. Co-extracting RNA and DNA was done with about 20-34 mg of unsorted bulk tissue as input. The patients presented with primary liver carcinoma, which was managed through surgical resection.

The source material was tumor-adjacent normal liver tissue. This clonotype was obtained from a middle-aged man with primary liver carcinoma and hepatitis B virus infection. The V call is TRBV5-1, the J call TRBJ2-7, with D maybe TRBD2 (6 bases). CDR3 protein: CASSLDPGGYDQYF. DNA of the CDR3: TGCGCCAGCAGCTTGGACCCAGGAGGGTACGATCAGTACTTC.